The 10 T cell receptor beta chains listed next were all sequenced from one sample in a study of blood T cell repertoires in COVID-19. Only in-frame clones appear in the TCRdb table, and some are missing; sequencing was by immunoSEQ multiplex PCR. The data hold just under 100,000 clones, with around 83% observed a single time. The sample comprised peripheral blood. The origin of the receptors is a woman aged 60-75 years in a cohort sampled during active or convalescent COVID-19.

This clone appeared a few times. The chain is built from TRBV19 and TRBJ1-5; D is possibly TRBD1 (6 bases). V lost 1 base, J lost 1 base, and 11 bases lay in between. Looked up from germline, CDR1 is LNHDA and CDR2 is SQIVND (reference sequence). The CDR3 is 16 residues long. The CDR3 sequence is CASSIGYRVSNQPQHF. The CDR3 DNA reads as TGTGCCAGTAGTATAGGTTACAGGGTAAGCAATCAGCCCCAGCATTTT.

J is TRBJ1-5 and V is TRBV24-1; TRBD1 is a possible D gene (5 bases). This CDR3 has 13 residues. The V and J ends lost 9 bases and 3 bases respectively, with 11 bases between them. Germline CDR1 KGHDR, CDR2 SFDVKD. CDR3 sequence reads: CATSDSLNQPQHF. CDR3 sequence (DNA): TGTGCCACCTCAGACAGCCTCAATCAGCCCCAGCATTTT.

This clone was seen only a few times. This sequence joins TRBV15 and TRBJ1-5; D is possibly TRBD1 (6 bases). Trimming left V 3 bases short and J 3 bases short, with 9 bases between. Germline lookup yields CDR1 LNHNV and CDR2 YYDKDF (reference sequence). The CDR3 has 14 amino acids. CDR3 coding DNA: TGTGCCACCAGCAGGGGGGACACCAATCAGCCCCAGCATTTT. Its translation is CATSRGDTNQPQHF.

The V gene is TRBV6-1, the J gene TRBJ1-5; weak D call: TRBD1 (6 bases). There are 16 residues in the CDR3. In germline, CDR1 is MNHNS, CDR2 SASEGT. V lost 4 bases, J lost 0 bases, and 13 bases lay in between. The CDR3 region has the DNA TGTGCCAGCAGTGCCACGGGACACTATAGCAATCAGCCCCAGCATTTT. This sequence encodes CASSATGHYSNQPQHF.

This chain connects TRBV19 to TRBJ1-1, with D unresolved. Looked up from germline, CDR1 is LNHDA and CDR2 is SQIVND (reference sequence). With 6 bases removed from V and 6 bases from J, the gap between germline ends came to 8 bases. The CDR3 contains 11 residues. CDR3: CASRSRAEAFF. The CDR3 coding sequence is TGTGCCAGTAGATCGCGGGCTGAAGCTTTCTTT.

The rearrangement links TRBV6-5 to TRBJ1-2; TRBD1 is a possible D gene (5 bases). Germline-derived CDR1 and CDR2 are MNHEY and SVGAGI. V lost 4 bases and J lost 2, with 8 bases in between. The CDR3 is 13 residues long. CDR3 bases: TGTGCCAGCAGTTCAGGGATCAACTATGGCTACACCTTC. As protein: CASSSGINYGYTF.

This clone appeared a few times. The rearrangement links TRBV28 to TRBJ2-3, with 8 bases that match TRBD2. After removal of 5 bases from V and 7 bases from J, the junction contained 8 bases not matched to a gene. There are 14 residues in the CDR3. Germline V gene sequence: CDR1 MDHEN, CDR2 SYDVKM. The DNA of the CDR3 is TGTGCCAGCAGTCCAGCGGGAGCAAGCAATACGCAGTATTTT. Amino acids: CASSPAGASNTQYF.

This chain uses TRBV21-1 with TRBJ2-3; the DNA was not used to check the table's D call, TRBD1. TRBV21-1 represents a pseudogene. The CDR3 totals 17 residues. The DNA of the CDR3 is TGTGCCAGCAGCGGTCCGACAGGGCTGGAGCCCTCAGATACGCAGTATTTT. Protein product: CASSGPTGLEPSDTQYF.

This clone was detected only a few times. The chain combines TRBV19 with TRBJ2-1; 9 positions match TRBD1. The CDR3 is 15 residues long. V gave up 6 bases and J gave up 8 bases; unmatched junction bases: 11. Germline CDR1 reads LNHDA; CDR2 reads SQIVND (reference sequence). Here the CDR3 reads CASSRRGRDRDEQFF. In DNA, the CDR3 is TGTGCCAGTAGCAGACGAGGGCGGGACAGGGATGAGCAGTTCTTC.

This clone appeared a few times. The rearrangement uses TRBV3-1 (or the pseudogene TRBV3-2) and TRBJ1-5, with D hard to call. Trimming took off 2 bases at V and 2 bases at J, with 13 bases between the two ends. From germline, CDR1 is LGHDT and CDR2 YNNKEL (reference sequence). This CDR3 has 16 amino acids. The CDR3 sequence: CASSQPTRRGNQPQHF. CDR3 nucleotide sequence: TGTGCCAGCAGCCAACCCACAAGGCGGGGCAATCAGCCCCAGCATTTT.